The clone carrying this T cell receptor beta chain was seen at least ten times. These data come from a study of Graves' ophthalmopathy and Graves' hyperthyroidism. Enrolled hyperthyroidism patients had a new diagnosis, a duration under 2 months, and an age of 18 to 65. Clinicians made diagnoses from clinical symptoms, serum thyroxine, TRAb, thyroid ultrasound and orbital computed tomography. TCR beta CDR3 regions were amplified from RNA transcripts. Investigators did first-round RT-PCR with HTBI primers, then second-round multiplex PCR. TCRdb re-derived calls from the multiplex PCR reads in MiXCR, one entry per CDR3 protein. The sample has around 520,000 distinct CDR3 sequences; about 35% are singletons. CDR1 SNHLY and CDR2 FYNNEI come from the germline V gene. There are 16 residues in the CDR3. V shed 7 bases, J shed 0 bases, and the junction held 11 bases outside the gene matches.

The V gene is TRBV2, the J gene TRBJ2-7; 8 nucleotides line up with TRBD1. Sequenced sample: peripheral blood or thyroid tissue (not recorded which). The clonotype comes from an adult man with Graves' hyperthyroidism. CDR3 coding DNA: TGTGCCAGCACCTACTCAGGGGGCTACAACTCCTACGAGCAGTACTTC. This codes for CASTYSGGYNSYEQYF.